This TCR beta chain is from a study of shared clonotypes between healthy human individuals. General study points: Non-shared clonotypes displayed generation probabilities falling below those of clonotypes present in all four donors. Sequencing depth was a factor that was expected to affect clonotype sharing among donors.

Remarks on this clone: As yet, its antigen is unknown.

The CDR3 is 16 residues long. After removal of 4 bases from V and 3 bases from J, the junction contained 11 bases not matched to a gene. The germline V gene encodes CDR1 SGDLS and CDR2 YYNGEE. Only CD45RO-negative cells positively selected for CCR7 counted as naive CD8 cells, so terminally differentiated effector memory CD45RA+ cells were excluded. TCRdb keeps only in-frame clones here, not all; method: immunoSEQ multiplex PCR. This sample has hundreds of thousands of clones; roughly 94% occur once, and the top ten carry approximately 24%. Sequencing input: naive CD8+ T cells sorted from blood. This TCR was recovered from a young man in good health. This sequence joins TRBV9 and TRBJ2-3; TRBD2 matches 7 bases. DNA of the CDR3: TGTGCCAGCAGCTCCCCGCGGGCGGGAGTTACAGATACGCAGTATTTT. Translated, it gives CASSSPRAGVTDTQYF. Variable domain in full (rest from reference TRBV9 and TRBJ2-3): DSGVTQTPKHLITATGQRVTLRCSPRSGDLSVYWYQQSLDQGLQFLIQYYNGEERAKGNILERFSAQQFPDLHSELNLSSLELGDSALYFCASSSPRAGVTDTQYFGPGTRLTVL.